Described below is a single T cell receptor (beta chain) sequence and its context. This record comes from a study of OX40 agonist ivuxolimab in advanced cancers. Germline loops: CDR1 MRHNA, CDR2 SNTAGT. V was shortened by 7 bases and J by 6 bases, with 25 bases between the two germline ends. The CDR3 has 18 amino acids. The repertoire was sequenced with immunoSEQ multiplex PCR; TCRdb's copy has only in-frame clones and lacks some. This sample has around 56,000 clones, with about 85% found just once. Autoimmune disease history or systemic immunosuppression was exclusionary. The chain recombines TRBV6-4 with TRBJ1-6; TRBD1 is a possible D gene (6 bases). This specimen consisted of CD4+ or CD8+ T cells sorted from blood, obtained in a trial of the OX40 agonist ivuxolimab. The receptor was isolated from an adult with an advanced solid tumor such as melanoma, head and neck, liver or kidney cancer. This CDR3 is CASITYRRGGRCNSPLHF. The CDR3 DNA reads TGTGCCAGCATCACCTACCGGAGGGGGGGGCGTTGTAATTCACCCCTCCACTTT.